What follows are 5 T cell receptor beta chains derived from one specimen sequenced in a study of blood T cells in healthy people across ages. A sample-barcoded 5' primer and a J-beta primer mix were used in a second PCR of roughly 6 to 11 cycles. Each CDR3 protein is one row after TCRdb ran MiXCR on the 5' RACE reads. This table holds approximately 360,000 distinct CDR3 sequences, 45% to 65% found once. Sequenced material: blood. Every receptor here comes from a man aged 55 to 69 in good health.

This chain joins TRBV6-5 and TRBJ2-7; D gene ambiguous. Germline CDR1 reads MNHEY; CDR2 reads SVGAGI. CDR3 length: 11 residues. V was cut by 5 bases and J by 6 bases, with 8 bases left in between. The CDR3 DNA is TGTGCCAGCAGTAACCGCGCCGAGCAGTACTTC. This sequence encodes CASSNRAEQYF.

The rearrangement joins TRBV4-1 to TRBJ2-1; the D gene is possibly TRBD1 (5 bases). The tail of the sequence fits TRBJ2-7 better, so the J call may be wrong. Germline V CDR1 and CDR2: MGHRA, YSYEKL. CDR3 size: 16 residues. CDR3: CASLENPGQIDNEQYF. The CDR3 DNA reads TGCGCCAGCCTCGAGAACCCCGGACAAATAGACAATGAGCAGTACTTC.

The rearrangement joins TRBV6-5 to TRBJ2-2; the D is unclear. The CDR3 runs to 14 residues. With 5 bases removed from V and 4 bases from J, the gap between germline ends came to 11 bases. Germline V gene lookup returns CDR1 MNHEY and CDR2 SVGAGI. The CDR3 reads CASSLRQLTGELFF. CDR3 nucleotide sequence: TGTGCCAGCAGTCTCAGACAACTCACCGGGGAGCTGTTTTTT.

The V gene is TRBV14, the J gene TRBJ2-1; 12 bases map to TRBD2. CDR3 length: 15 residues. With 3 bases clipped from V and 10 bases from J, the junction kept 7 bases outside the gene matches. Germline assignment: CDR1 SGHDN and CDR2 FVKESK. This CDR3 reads CASSQGRLAGAEQFF. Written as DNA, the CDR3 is TGTGCCAGCAGCCAGGGGCGACTAGCGGGAGCGGAGCAGTTCTTC. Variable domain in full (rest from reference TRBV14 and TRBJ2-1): EAGVTQFPSHSVIEKGQTVTLRCDPISGHDNLYWYRRVMGKEIKFLLHFVKESKQDESGMPNNRFLAERTGGTYSTLKVQPAELEDSGVYFCASSQGRLAGAEQFFGPGTRLTVL.

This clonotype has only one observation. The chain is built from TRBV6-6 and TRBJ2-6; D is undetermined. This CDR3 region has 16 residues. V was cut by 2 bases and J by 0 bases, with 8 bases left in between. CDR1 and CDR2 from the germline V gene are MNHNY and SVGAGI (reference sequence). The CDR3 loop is CASSYQYSSGANVLTF. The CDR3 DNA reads TGTGCCAGCAGTTACCAGTATTCCTCTGGGGCCAACGTCCTGACTTTC.